This TCR beta chain was obtained from a study of vaccination and CD4 T cells after COVID-19. This clonotype showed up just a few times. Time point specified: late sampling 161 to 241 days after vaccination in three convalescent patients. The CDR3 contains 13 residues. V gave up 5 bases and J gave up 5 bases, with 7 bases separating them. CDR1 MNHEY and CDR2 SMNVEV come from the germline V gene (reference sequence). One entry per CDR3 protein results from TCRdb running MiXCR on the PCR reads. The sample lists roughly 31,000 distinct CDR3 sequences, approximately 49% seen once, with about 5.3% in the top ten.

Sequenced material: CD4+ T cells from blood, taken about 7 months after SARS-CoV-2 vaccination. The chain carries TRBV27 and TRBJ1-6; D is ambiguous. The source is a human donor who had recovered from COVID-19. CDR3: CASSPGHNSPLHF. DNA of the CDR3: TGTGCCAGCAGTCCTGGACATAATTCACCCCTCCACTTT.